Listed below are T cell receptor beta chains from one sample, sequenced in a study of blood T cell repertoires in COVID-19. The table came from immunoSEQ multiplex PCR; TCRdb's copy has only in-frame clones and leaves some out. The data show about 210,000 clones, roughly 88% seen once. The sequenced material came from PBMCs or T cells enriched from blood (not recorded which). The receptors originated from a man aged 40-49 years with acute COVID-19. The CDR3 runs from the conserved cysteine through the conserved F or W. A D gene is named only where the DNA matches it firmly. Clone size is stated in some rows and not others, as once, few, many or a class when expanded.

v_call,j_call,clone_size,d_call,cdr3_nt,cdr3_aa
TRBV29-1,TRBJ1-2,-,TRBD1,TGCAGCGTGGATGACAGGGTAGTTGGTGGCTACACCTTC,CSVDDRVVGGYTF
TRBV7-8,TRBJ2-7,many,-,TGTGCCAGCAGCTACAATCCATCATTAGCGGAAAGCTCCTACGAGCAGTACTTC,CASSYNPSLAESSYEQYF
TRBV7-6,TRBJ2-2,-,-,TGTGCCAGCAACGAGGCTCGGGACACCGGGGAGCTGTTTTTT,CASNEARDTGELFF
TRBV20-1,TRBJ1-2,-,-,TGCAGTGCTAGTTTGTCGCAGGGCTATGGCTACACCTTC,CSASLSQGYGYTF
TRBV27,TRBJ2-7,-,-,TGTGCCAGCAGTTTCGGCGATGCTTCGGGGGAGCAGTACTTC,CASSFGDASGEQYF
TRBV5-5,TRBJ2-5,-,TRBD1,TGTGCCAGCAGGTGGACAGGGGGAGAAGAGACCCAGTACTTC,CASRWTGGEETQYF
TRBV3-1/TRBV3-2,TRBJ1-4,-,-,TGTGCCAGCAGCCAAGGAACAGGGCGGAATGAAAAACTGTTTTTT,CASSQGTGRNEKLFF
TRBV29-1,TRBJ2-2,-,-,TGCAGCGAGCGGTCGAACACCGGGGAGCTGTTTTTT,CSERSNTGELFF
TRBV30,TRBJ1-2,-,-,TGTGCCTGGAGTGTACAGGGCAGCTATGGCTACACCTTC,CAWSVQGSYGYTF
TRBV5-6,TRBJ2-5,-,-,TGTGCCAGCAGCTTGGGCAGGGGAGAGACCCAGTACTTC,CASSLGRGETQYF
TRBV11-3,TRBJ1-1,-,-,TGTGCCAGCAGCCCAACCGCCGGGATGGGCACTGAAGCTTTCTTT,CASSPTAGMGTEAFF
TRBV14,TRBJ2-1,once,-,TGTGCCAGCAGCCAACTTGGCGGAAGCTCCTACAATGAGCAGTTCTTC,CASSQLGGSSYNEQFF
TRBV15,TRBJ2-1,-,TRBD2,TGTGCCACCAGCCCGGGACTAGCGGGAGGTAGGATCAATGAGCAGTTCTTC,CATSPGLAGGRINEQFF
TRBV5-4,TRBJ1-5,-,-,TGTGCCAGCAGCTTAGGGGGACACCGAGGGGAGCCCCAGCATTTT,CASSLGGHRGEPQHF
TRBV28,TRBJ1-1,-,-,TGTGCCACCTTACCTCTAAACACTGAAGCTTTCTTT,CATLPLNTEAFF
TRBV4-3,TRBJ2-2,-,TRBD1,TGCGCCAGCAGCCAAGATACCGGGACAGGGCGGACCGGGGAGCTGTTTTTT,CASSQDTGTGRTGELFF
TRBV28,TRBJ1-4,once,-,TGTGCCAGCAGTTTTGGGGCCAAGAATCGTAATGAAAAACTGTTTTTT,CASSFGAKNRNEKLFF
TRBV11-2,TRBJ2-1,-,-,TGTGCAACGGAGGTGGGACTGGCGAGCTCCTACAATGAGCAGTTCTTC,CATEVGLASSYNEQFF
TRBV7-6,TRBJ2-3,-,TRBD2,TGTGCCAGCAGCTTAGAAGCTAGCGGGGGGACTAGCACAGATACGCAGTATTTT,CASSLEASGGTSTDTQYF
TRBV5-6,TRBJ1-2,-,-,TGTGCCAGCAGCTTGGGGGCAGGAGGTCGGACCTATGGCTACACCTTC,CASSLGAGGRTYGYTF
TRBV6-5,TRBJ1-5,-,TRBD1,TGTGCCAGCAGCCACGGACAGGGGGCGAATCAGCCCCAGCATTTT,CASSHGQGANQPQHF
TRBV25-1,TRBJ2-7,once,TRBD1,TGTGCCAGCAGTGAGTCTCCGGGACAGGGTAGATACGAGCAGTACTTC,CASSESPGQGRYEQYF
TRBV6-5,TRBJ2-1,-,TRBD1,TGTGCCAGCAGGGACGGGACAGGGGAGGTAAATGAGCAGTTCTTC,CASRDGTGEVNEQFF
TRBV27,TRBJ1-1,-,-,TGTGCCAGCAGGTCCCCCGGCAGGTACGCTTTCTTT,CASRSPGRYAFF
TRBV11-3,TRBJ2-1,-,TRBD2,TGTGCCAGCAGTCCGGGGGGGTCCTACAATGAGCAGTTCTTC,CASSPGGSYNEQFF
TRBV5-1,TRBJ1-1,-,TRBD1,TGCGCCAGCGGCGAACCCGTCGGGACAGCTGAAGCTTTCTTT,CASGEPVGTAEAFF
TRBV7-8,TRBJ2-7,-,TRBD2,TGTGCCAGCAGCGGAGGACTAGCGGGAGCCTACGAGCAGTACTTC,CASSGGLAGAYEQYF
TRBV2,TRBJ2-5,once,TRBD1,TGTGCCAGCAGTGAGGGCTTGGACAGGGCCTCAGAGACCCAGTACTTC,CASSEGLDRASETQYF
TRBV7-3,TRBJ2-6,few,TRBD1,TGTGCCAGCAGCTTACGACCCGGGACAGCCCCCTCTGGGGCCAACGTCCTGACTTTC,CASSLRPGTAPSGANVLTF